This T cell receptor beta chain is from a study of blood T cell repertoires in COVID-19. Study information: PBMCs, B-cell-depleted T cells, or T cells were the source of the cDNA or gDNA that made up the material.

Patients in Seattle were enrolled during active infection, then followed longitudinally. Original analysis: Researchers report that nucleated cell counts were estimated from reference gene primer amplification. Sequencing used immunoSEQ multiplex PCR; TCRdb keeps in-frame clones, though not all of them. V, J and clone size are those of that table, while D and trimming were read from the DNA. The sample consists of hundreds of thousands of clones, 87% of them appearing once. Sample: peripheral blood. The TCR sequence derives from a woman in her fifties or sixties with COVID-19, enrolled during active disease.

CDR3 region: CASSLATTTQLAGGSDEQFF. CDR3 nucleotides: TGTGCCAGCAGCTTGGCCACGACGACACAACTAGCGGGAGGGAGCGATGAGCAGTTCTTC. This sequence joins TRBV5-8 and TRBJ2-1; 13 nucleotides line up with TRBD2. Germline V gives CDR1 SGHTS, CDR2 YDEGEE. Trimming cost V 0 bases and J 8 bases; bases outside gene matches: 17. The CDR3 length is 20 residues. Drawing the rest from reference TRBV5-8 and TRBJ2-1, the complete variable domain is EAGVTQSPTHLIKTRGQQATLRCSPISGHTSVYWYQQALGLGLQFLLWYDEGEERNRGNFPPRFSGRQFPNYSSELNVNALELEDSALYLCASSLATTTQLAGGSDEQFFGPGTRLTVL.